What follows are 13 T cell receptor beta chains derived from one specimen sequenced in a study of T cells in Graves' hyperthyroidism and ophthalmopathy. Amplification targeted TCR beta CDR3 regions from RNA transcripts. The HTBI set primed first-round TCR CDR3 RT-PCR. TCRdb ran MiXCR on the multiplex PCR reads and lists one entry per CDR3 protein. Of 250,000 to 350,000 distinct CDR3 sequences in the sample, over 15% were seen once. The sample was blood. Source of these receptors: an older woman with Graves' ophthalmopathy.

This clonotype was detected only a few times. The chain is built from TRBV19 and TRBJ2-7, with 10 bases matching TRBD2. After removal of 2 bases from V and 1 base from J, the junction contained 17 bases not matched to a gene. The CDR3 sequence is 20 residues long. Looked up from germline, CDR1 is LNHDA and CDR2 is SQIVND (reference sequence). CDR3 nucleotide sequence: TGTGCCAGTAGTATACCCCGACTAGCGGGCCAACCCTTCACGTCCTACGAGCAGTACTTC. It translates to CASSIPRLAGQPFTSYEQYF. Drawing the rest from reference TRBV19 and TRBJ2-7, the complete variable domain is DGGITQSPKYLFRKEGQNVTLSCEQNLNHDAMYWYRQDPGQGLRLIYYSQIVNDFQKGDIAEGYSVSREKKESFPLTVTSAQKNPTAFYLCASSIPRLAGQPFTSYEQYFGPGTRLTVT.

This clonotype was counted many times. This chain uses TRBV5-6 with TRBJ1-1; TRBD1 matches at 7 bases. Germline CDR1 reads SGHDT; CDR2 reads YYEEEE. The CDR3 extends over 15 amino acids. Unmatched junction bases numbered 5, after V lost 2 bases and J lost 1 base. The CDR3 nucleotides are TGTGCCAGCAGCTTCCGAGGGGGCCGGAACACTGAAGCTTTCTTT. This sequence encodes CASSFRGGRNTEAFF. Together with reference TRBV5-6 and TRBJ1-1, the CDR3 gives the full variable domain: DAGVTQSPTHLIKTRGQQVTLRCSPKSGHDTVSWYQQALGQGPQFIFQYYEEEERQRGNFPDRFSGHQFPNYSSELNVNALLLGDSALYLCASSFRGGRNTEAFFGQGTRLTVV.

The V gene is TRBV12-3 or TRBV12-4, the J gene TRBJ1-3; no reliable D call. Trimming took 10 bases from V and 2 from J, leaving 15 bases between them. The CDR3 runs to 14 residues. CDR3 in DNA: TGTGCCACCCTCAAATCGGGAGCTGGAAACACCATATATTTT. It yields the protein CATLKSGAGNTIYF.

This clonotype was detected ten times or more. V usage is TRBV6-1 and J usage is TRBJ1-1; tentative D call: TRBD1 (5 bases). This CDR3 contains 14 residues. The V end lost 2 bases, the J end lost 3 bases, and 10 bases lay between the germline ends. Per germline, CDR1 MNHNS and CDR2 SASEGT. CDR3 coding DNA: TGTGCCAGCAGTGAACCGGGACGGCACACTGAAGCTTTCTTT. It encodes CASSEPGRHTEAFF.

To note about this clonotype: A much larger clone differs by one base, so this may be a read error. The chain employs TRBV5-1 and TRBJ2-1; weak D call: TRBD2 (5 bases). The CDR3 spans 12 residues. Germline values: CDR1 SGHRS, CDR2 YFSETQ. V dropped 4 bases and J dropped 10 bases, with 12 bases sitting between them. CDR3 loop: CASSSTRTEQFF. The CDR3 coding sequence is TGCGCCAGCAGCAGTACTAGGACCGAGCAGTTCTTC.

This clonotype was picked up a small number of times. The chain employs TRBV5-1 and TRBJ1-4; D is uncertain. CDR1 is SGHRS, CDR2 YFSETQ, per germline. The CDR3 loop spans 12 amino acids. Trimming removed 3 bases from V and 8 bases from J, with 8 bases in between. The CDR3 reads CASSSTGEKLFF. CDR3 DNA sequence: TGCGCCAGCAGCTCCACGGGGGAAAAACTGTTTTTT.

The chain couples TRBV19 to TRBJ1-1; 9 bases agree with TRBD1. The CDR3 runs 15 residues. With 6 bases clipped from V and 1 base from J, the junction kept 6 bases outside the gene matches. The germline gives CDR1 LNHDA, CDR2 SQIVND (reference sequence). The CDR3 sequence: CASRRGDRENTEAFF. The DNA for the CDR3 is TGTGCCAGTAGAAGGGGGGACAGGGAGAACACTGAAGCTTTCTTT.

This clonotype was observed a handful of times. This chain links TRBV19 with TRBJ1-5, with TRBD1 as a possible D gene (6 bases). Germline V lookup: CDR1 LNHDA, CDR2 SQIVND (reference sequence). Trimming cost V 6 bases and J 2 bases, with 17 bases left between them. The CDR3 extends over 16 amino acids. The DNA for the CDR3 is TGTGCCAGTAGGCGACTGCAGGGGCAGGGCAATCAGCCCCAGCATTTT. Its protein product is CASRRLQGQGNQPQHF.

In this sample, this clonotype turned up a few times. In DNA form, the CDR3 reads TGTGCCAGCAGTGCAGGGGTGCAAGAGACCCAGTACTTC. This sequence encodes CASSAGVQETQYF. The V and J genes are TRBV6-1 and TRBJ2-5; a weak D match, TRBD1 (6 bases). Germline V lookup: CDR1 MNHNS, CDR2 SASEGT. V was trimmed by 4 bases and J by 2 bases, leaving 8 bases between them. The CDR3 is 13 amino acids.

This clonotype was detected a few times. This chain links TRBV19 with TRBJ1-5; D is unclear. The CDR3 covers 16 residues. The V gene's germline CDR1 is LNHDA and CDR2 SQIVND (reference sequence). Deletions cut 0 bases from V and 4 bases from J, with 13 bases between. CDR3 in DNA: TGTGCCAGTAGTATAGATCCCACGTCCCGGAATCAGCCCCAGCATTTT. This encodes CASSIDPTSRNQPQHF.

This clonotype showed up just a few times. The rearrangement links TRBV29-1 to TRBJ2-5, with D maybe TRBD1 (6 bases). The CDR3 spans 14 residues. The germline V and J ends were trimmed by 5 bases and 2 bases, with 15 bases remaining between them. Germline values: CDR1 SQVTM, CDR2 ANQGSEA. CDR3: CSVLGRGVQETQYF. In DNA, the CDR3 is TGCAGCGTTCTCGGCAGGGGAGTTCAAGAGACCCAGTACTTC.

This clonotype came up a few times. The chain couples TRBV15 to TRBJ2-2, with 9 bases identical to TRBD1. With V trimmed by 1 base and J by 3 bases, 15 bases remained unmatched. The CDR3 sequence is 20 residues long. The germline gives CDR1 LNHNV, CDR2 YYDKDF (reference sequence). The CDR3 DNA reads as TGTGCCACCAGCAGAGTAGTGGGCGGGACAGGGATTAAGGACACCGGGGAGCTGTTTTTT. As protein: CATSRVVGGTGIKDTGELFF.

This clonotype was seen repeatedly, ten times or more. V usage is TRBV20-1 and J usage is TRBJ1-4, with a possible D match to TRBD1 (5 bases). Trimming removed 1 base at V and 4 bases at J, with 10 bases between. CDR3 length: 14 amino acids. Germline V gene data show CDR1 as DFQATT and CDR2 as SNEGSKA (reference sequence). This chain's CDR3 is CSARVGALNEKLFF. CDR3 bases: TGCAGTGCTAGAGTAGGGGCCCTTAATGAAAAACTGTTTTTT.